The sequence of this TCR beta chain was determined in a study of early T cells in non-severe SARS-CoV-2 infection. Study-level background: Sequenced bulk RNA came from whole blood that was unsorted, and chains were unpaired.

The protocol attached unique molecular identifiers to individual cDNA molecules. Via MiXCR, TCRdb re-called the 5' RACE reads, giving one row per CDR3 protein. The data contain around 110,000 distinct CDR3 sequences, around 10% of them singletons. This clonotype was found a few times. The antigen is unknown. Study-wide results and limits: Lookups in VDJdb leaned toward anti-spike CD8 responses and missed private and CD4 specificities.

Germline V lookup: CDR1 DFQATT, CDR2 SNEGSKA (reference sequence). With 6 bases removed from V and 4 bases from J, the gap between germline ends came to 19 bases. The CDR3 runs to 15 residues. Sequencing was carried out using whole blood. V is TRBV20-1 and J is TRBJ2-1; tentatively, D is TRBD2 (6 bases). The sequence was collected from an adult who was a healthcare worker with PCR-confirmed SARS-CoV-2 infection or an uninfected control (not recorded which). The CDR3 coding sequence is TGCAGTGCGCGGGGACTGCTAGAACTTTACAATGAGCAGTTCTTC. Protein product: CSARGLLELYNEQFF.